This entry features one T cell receptor beta chain sequence. This record comes from a study of blood T cell repertoires in COVID-19. Study context: Both acute and convalescent COVID-19 samples were obtained from the United States, Italy and Spain. From T cells, B-cell-depleted T cells, or PBMCs came the material, which was cDNA or gDNA.

In the authors' methods: Cell counts per sample came from amplifying reference gene primers. Profiled with immunoSEQ multiplex PCR; TCRdb holds only in-frame clones, not every one. The DNA was the basis for D and trimming; V, J and clone size are from that table. Of roughly 380,000 clones listed, roughly 80% are singletons. Sequenced: peripheral blood. This clonotype was obtained from a human donor with acute or convalescent COVID-19. The donor label of this sample is uncertain.

The CDR3 here is CSVAMDRGYGYTF. CDR3 DNA sequence: TGCAGCGTCGCGATGGACAGGGGCTATGGCTACACCTTC. V and J are TRBV29-1 and TRBJ1-2, with TRBD1 identical over 9 bases. CDR3 length equals 13 residues. V was clipped by 6 bases and J by 4 bases; unmatched bases: 6. Germline loops: CDR1 SQVTM, CDR2 ANQGSEA.